This is a list of T cell receptor beta chains from one sample in a study of metastatic and nonmetastatic thyroid tumors. TCRdb reanalyzed the PCR reads via MiXCR. The top ten clones hold roughly 10% of a sample with more than 70,000 clones, about 9.1% of them seen once. Sequences were obtained from blood. The receptor set was obtained from a female donor with papillary thyroid cancer or a benign thyroid nodule (not recorded which). Some clones in this sample may be carry-over from other donors' samples. The CDR3 runs from the conserved cysteine through the conserved F or W. Each record gives: J gene, D gene, clone size, V gene, CDR3 protein, CDR3 DNA. D genes are given only for firm matches. Expanded clones are given a class, and other clones once, few, many or no size at all.

j_gene: TRBJ1-2; d_gene: -; abundance: many; v_gene: TRBV2; CDR3aa: CASSERQVYGYTF; CDR3nt: TGTGCCAGCAGTGAAAGGCAGGTCTATGGCTACACCTTC
j_gene: TRBJ2-7; d_gene: -; abundance: medium-sized; v_gene: TRBV19; CDR3aa: CATDWDPIRLPYEQYF; CDR3nt: TGTGCAACCGACTGGGACCCAATCAGATTACCCTACGAGCAGTACTTC
j_gene: TRBJ1-1; d_gene: TRBD1; abundance: many; v_gene: TRBV30; CDR3aa: CAWSKRQGIIRAFF; CDR3nt: TGTGCCTGGAGTAAACGACAGGGGATAATTCGGGCTTTCTTT
j_gene: TRBJ1-2; d_gene: -; abundance: few; v_gene: TRBV12-3/TRBV12-4; CDR3aa: CASRPGPGHYGYTF; CDR3nt: TGTGCCAGCAGGCCGGGACCGGGGCACTATGGCTACACCTTC
j_gene: TRBJ2-1; d_gene: -; abundance: many; v_gene: TRBV12-3/TRBV12-4; CDR3aa: CASSSPWDEQFF; CDR3nt: TGTGCCAGCAGTTCTCCCTGGGATGAGCAGTTCTTC
j_gene: TRBJ2-3; d_gene: -; abundance: many; v_gene: TRBV18; CDR3aa: CASSTQDTQYF; CDR3nt: TGTGCCAGCTCAACGCAAGATACGCAGTATTTT
j_gene: TRBJ1-6; d_gene: -; abundance: few; v_gene: TRBV27; CDR3aa: CASSGYNSPLHF; CDR3nt: TGTGCCAGCAGCGGATATAATTCACCCCTCCACTTT
j_gene: TRBJ2-5; d_gene: -; abundance: many; v_gene: TRBV7-2; CDR3aa: CASSISPQETQYF; CDR3nt: TGTGCCAGCAGCATATCTCCCCAAGAGACCCAGTACTTC
j_gene: TRBJ1-2; d_gene: TRBD1; abundance: many; v_gene: TRBV4-1; CDR3aa: CASSQDVSRGGYTF; CDR3nt: TGCGCCAGCAGCCAAGATGTCTCCAGGGGGGGATACACCTTC
j_gene: TRBJ1-2; d_gene: TRBD1; abundance: many; v_gene: TRBV14; CDR3aa: CASSPGTGRGGYTF; CDR3nt: TGTGCCAGCAGCCCTGGGACAGGGAGGGGTGGCTACACCTTC
j_gene: TRBJ1-1; d_gene: -; abundance: many; v_gene: TRBV7-9; CDR3aa: CASSLGPGTTEAFF; CDR3nt: TGTGCCAGCAGCTTAGGTCCGGGGACCACTGAAGCTTTCTTT
j_gene: TRBJ1-1; d_gene: -; abundance: few; v_gene: TRBV11-2; CDR3aa: CASSVQVNTEAFF; CDR3nt: TGTGCCAGCAGCGTTCAGGTGAACACTGAAGCTTTCTTT
j_gene: TRBJ1-2; d_gene: TRBD1; abundance: many; v_gene: TRBV10-3; CDR3aa: CAINWGQGDGYTF; CDR3nt: TGTGCCATCAATTGGGGACAGGGGGATGGCTACACCTTC
j_gene: TRBJ2-5; d_gene: TRBD2; abundance: many; v_gene: TRBV7-2; CDR3aa: CASSGVAGKETQYF; CDR3nt: TGTGCCAGCAGCGGAGTAGCGGGGAAAGAGACCCAGTACTTC
j_gene: TRBJ1-6; d_gene: TRBD1; abundance: many; v_gene: TRBV2; CDR3aa: CASSRDRETSPLHF; CDR3nt: TGTGCCAGTAGCCGGGACAGGGAAACTTCACCCCTCCACTTT
j_gene: TRBJ2-5; d_gene: -; abundance: many; v_gene: TRBV28; CDR3aa: CASTTRGPETQYF; CDR3nt: TGTGCCAGCACCACCCGGGGGCCGGAGACCCAGTACTTC
j_gene: TRBJ2-4; d_gene: TRBD1; abundance: many; v_gene: TRBV19; CDR3aa: CASSIGGQGTKNIQYF; CDR3nt: TGTGCCAGTAGTATAGGGGGACAGGGAACCAAAAACATTCAGTACTTC
j_gene: TRBJ1-2; d_gene: -; abundance: many; v_gene: TRBV7-9; CDR3aa: CASSSYGYTF; CDR3nt: TGTGCCAGCAGTTCATATGGCTACACCTTC
j_gene: TRBJ2-4; d_gene: TRBD2; abundance: -; v_gene: TRBV20-1; CDR3aa: CSAFGTSGGRAKNIQYF; CDR3nt: TGCAGTGCCTTCGGGACTAGCGGGGGGCGGGCCAAAAACATTCAGTACTTC
j_gene: TRBJ2-2; d_gene: TRBD2; abundance: many; v_gene: TRBV20-1; CDR3aa: CSARASGGEIWNTGELFF; CDR3nt: TGCAGTGCTAGGGCTAGCGGGGGGGAGATTTGGAACACCGGGGAGCTGTTTTTT
j_gene: TRBJ2-7; d_gene: TRBD2; abundance: many; v_gene: TRBV15; CDR3aa: CATSLQRGGYEQYF; CDR3nt: TGTGCCACCAGCCTCCAGCGGGGGGGCTACGAGCAGTACTTC
j_gene: TRBJ2-7; d_gene: -; abundance: -; v_gene: TRBV6-4; CDR3aa: CASSDPEQYF; CDR3nt: TGTGCCAGCAGCGATCCTGAGCAGTACTTC
j_gene: TRBJ1-1; d_gene: -; abundance: -; v_gene: TRBV12-3/TRBV12-4; CDR3aa: CASTVRGRNTEAFF; CDR3nt: TGTGCCAGCACCGTGCGAGGACGGAACACTGAAGCTTTCTTT
j_gene: TRBJ1-1; d_gene: TRBD1; abundance: many; v_gene: TRBV7-3; CDR3aa: CASSSGQGTEAFF; CDR3nt: TGTGCCAGCAGCTCTGGACAGGGCACTGAAGCTTTCTTT
j_gene: TRBJ2-1; d_gene: TRBD2; abundance: few; v_gene: TRBV10-2; CDR3aa: CASSEPSGGCLNEQFF; CDR3nt: TGCGCCAGCAGTGAGCCCAGCGGGGGATGTCTGAATGAGCAGTTCTTC
j_gene: TRBJ2-3; d_gene: TRBD1; abundance: medium-sized; v_gene: TRBV6-1; CDR3aa: CASSQGEVDTQYF; CDR3nt: TGTGCCAGCAGCCAGGGGGAAGTGGATACGCAGTATTTT
j_gene: TRBJ2-5; d_gene: -; abundance: many; v_gene: TRBV18; CDR3aa: CASSLSGRETQYF; CDR3nt: TGTGCCAGCTCACTTTCGGGTCGGGAGACCCAGTACTTC
j_gene: TRBJ2-2; d_gene: TRBD1; abundance: many; v_gene: TRBV28; CDR3aa: CASSLGQVEAGELFF; CDR3nt: TGTGCCAGCAGTTTAGGACAGGTCGAGGCCGGGGAGCTGTTTTTT
j_gene: TRBJ1-1; d_gene: -; abundance: many; v_gene: TRBV19; CDR3aa: CASSFRGWSTEAFF; CDR3nt: TGTGCCAGTAGTTTCCGGGGTTGGAGCACTGAAGCTTTCTTT
j_gene: TRBJ2-3; d_gene: -; abundance: many; v_gene: TRBV5-6; CDR3aa: CASSLAGRPDTQYF; CDR3nt: TGTGCCAGCAGCTTGGCCGGGCGTCCAGATACGCAGTATTTT
j_gene: TRBJ2-3; d_gene: -; abundance: many; v_gene: TRBV6-6; CDR3aa: CASSYGSDSTDTQYF; CDR3nt: TGTGCCAGCAGTTACGGGTCAGATAGCACAGATACGCAGTATTTT